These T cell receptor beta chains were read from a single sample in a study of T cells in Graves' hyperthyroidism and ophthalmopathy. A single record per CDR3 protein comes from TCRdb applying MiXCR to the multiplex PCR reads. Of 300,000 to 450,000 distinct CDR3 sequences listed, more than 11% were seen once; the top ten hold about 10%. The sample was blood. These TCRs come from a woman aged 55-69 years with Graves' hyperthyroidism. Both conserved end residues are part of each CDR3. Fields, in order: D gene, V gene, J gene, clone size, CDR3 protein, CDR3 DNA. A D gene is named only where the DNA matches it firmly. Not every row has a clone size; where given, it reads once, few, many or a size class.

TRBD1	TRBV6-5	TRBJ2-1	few	CASSYAGTGSNEQFF	TGTGCCAGCAGTTACGCCGGGACAGGGTCCAATGAGCAGTTCTTC
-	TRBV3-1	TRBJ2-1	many	CASSQGGQINNEQFF	TGTGCCAGCAGCCAAGGGGGACAAATAAACAATGAGCAGTTCTTC
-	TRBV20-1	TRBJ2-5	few	CSARAQRPGVGTQYF	TGCAGTGCTAGAGCCCAGCGGCCGGGAGTAGGGACCCAGTACTTC
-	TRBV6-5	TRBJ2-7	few	CASSYSIGVVSYEQYF	TGTGCCAGCAGTTACTCGATTGGAGTGGTATCCTACGAGCAGTACTTC
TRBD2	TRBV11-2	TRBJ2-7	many	CASSLISGSPSYEQYF	TGTGCCAGCAGCTTAATCAGCGGGAGCCCTTCCTACGAGCAGTACTTC
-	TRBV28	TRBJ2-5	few	CASSLVAGHFQETQYF	TGTGCCAGCAGTTTAGTGGCGGGACACTTCCAAGAGACCCAGTACTTC
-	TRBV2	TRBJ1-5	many	CASSGLNQPQHF	TGTGCCAGCAGCGGACTAAATCAGCCCCAGCATTTT
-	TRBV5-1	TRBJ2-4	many	CASSLDQAQAKNIQYF	TGCGCCAGCAGCTTGGATCAGGCCCAGGCCAAAAACATTCAGTACTTC
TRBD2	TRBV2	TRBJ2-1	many	CASRIAGGLYNEQFF	TGTGCCAGCAGAATAGCGGGAGGGCTCTACAATGAGCAGTTCTTC
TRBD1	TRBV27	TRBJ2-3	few	CASSLTGPPDTQYF	TGTGCCAGCAGTTTGACAGGGCCCCCAGATACGCAGTATTTT
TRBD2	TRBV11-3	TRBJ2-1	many	CASGRAAYNEQFF	TGTGCCAGCGGGAGGGCCGCCTACAATGAGCAGTTCTTC
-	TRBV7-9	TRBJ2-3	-	CASSLESSRADTQYF	TGTGCCAGCAGCTTAGAGTCCAGTAGGGCAGATACGCAGTATTTT
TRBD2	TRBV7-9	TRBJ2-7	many	CASSLTSGRGYEQYF	TGTGCCAGCAGCCTCACTAGCGGGAGAGGGTACGAGCAGTACTTC
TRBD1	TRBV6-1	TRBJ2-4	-	CASTRTGTDIQYF	TGTGCCAGCACCCGGACAGGTACCGACATTCAGTACTTC
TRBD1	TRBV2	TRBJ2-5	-	CASSEGDRELETQYF	TGTGCCAGCAGTGAAGGGGACAGGGAGTTGGAGACCCAGTACTTC
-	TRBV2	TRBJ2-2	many	CASSDRGELFF	TGTGCCAGCAGCGACCGGGGGGAGCTGTTTTTT
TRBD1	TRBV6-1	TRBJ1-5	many	CASRNTHSGQVDQPQHF	TGTGCCAGCAGGAACACCCACTCCGGACAGGTCGATCAGCCCCAGCATTTT
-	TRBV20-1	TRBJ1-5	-	CSAREFESNQPQHF	TGCAGTGCTAGAGAGTTCGAGAGCAATCAGCCCCAGCATTTT
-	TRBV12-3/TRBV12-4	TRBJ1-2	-	CASSSSLAYGYTF	TGTGCCAGCAGTTCCAGTCTTGCCTATGGCTACACCTTC
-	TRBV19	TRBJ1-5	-	CASKDNYSNQPQHF	TGTGCCAGTAAAGACAACTATAGCAATCAGCCCCAGCATTTT
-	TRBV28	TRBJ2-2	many	CASRKTGAGGTGELFF	TGTGCCAGCAGGAAAACAGGGGCGGGGGGCACCGGGGAGCTGTTTTTT
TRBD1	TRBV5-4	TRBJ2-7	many	CASSGGTGISYEQYF	TGTGCCAGCAGCGGCGGGACAGGGATTTCCTACGAGCAGTACTTC
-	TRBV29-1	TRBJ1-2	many	CSVEILGGYTF	TGCAGCGTTGAGATTTTGGGAGGCTACACCTTC
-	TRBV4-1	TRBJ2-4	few	CASSQGGKGAQAKNIQYF	TGCGCCAGCAGCCAGGGGGGCAAGGGGGCGCAAGCCAAAAACATTCAGTACTTC